This TCR beta chain was documented in a study of regulatory T cells in long-lasting Graves disease. V was pared by 4 bases and J by 6 bases, with 22 bases between. The CDR3 covers 17 residues. CDR1 is SGHDT, CDR2 YYEEEE, per germline. This clonotype was seen repeatedly, ten times or more. Relying on iRepertoire HTBI primers and Arm-PCR of CDR3 regions, the team built TCR beta libraries. TCRdb processed the multiplex PCR reads anew with MiXCR; each CDR3 protein has one entry. The sample consists of 200,000 to 250,000 distinct CDR3 sequences, 20% to 25% of them appearing once. The time point denotes: newly diagnosed GD, antithyroid drugs for less than 3 months. From RNA extracted from PBMCs, the TCR library was made.

This receptor was identified in a female donor with Graves disease. This chain links TRBV5-6 with TRBJ2-2; tentatively, D is TRBD1 (6 bases). The sequences come from peripheral blood mononuclear cells (PBMCs), collected at new diagnosis, from a patient treated with antithyroid drugs. The CDR3 loop reads CASSRAHQGIRAGELFF. As DNA, the CDR3 is TGTGCCAGCAGCAGAGCACATCAGGGGATTAGGGCCGGGGAGCTGTTTTTT. Supplemented by reference TRBV5-6 and TRBJ2-2, the full variable domain reads DAGVTQSPTHLIKTRGQQVTLRCSPKSGHDTVSWYQQALGQGPQFIFQYYEEEERQRGNFPDRFSGHQFPNYSSELNVNALLLGDSALYLCASSRAHQGIRAGELFFGEGSRLTVL.